The rows below give T cell receptor beta chains drawn from one sample of a study of T cell responses to AZD1222 COVID-19 vaccine. TCRdb keeps only in-frame clones here, not all; method: immunoSEQ multiplex PCR. The sample shows 100,000 to 150,000 clones, 89% of them seen only once. Specimen: peripheral blood, collected on day 0 of AZD1222 vaccination. These receptors were collected from an adult in good health. The CDR3 runs from the conserved cysteine through the conserved F or W. D genes are given only for firm matches. Not all rows give a size; the values are once, few, many and, for expanded clones, a class.

v_call	clone_size	cdr3_length	j_call	d_call	cdr3_nt	cdr3_aa
TRBV19	NA	14	TRBJ2-4	NA	TGTGCCAGTACCCCGGGGGAGAGGGTAGACATTCAGTACTTC	CASTPGERVDIQYF
TRBV11-2	NA	12	TRBJ1-1	NA	TGTGCCACCTCTTTAGTTGGCACTGAAGCTTTCTTT	CATSLVGTEAFF
TRBV4-3	NA	13	TRBJ1-3	NA	TGCGCCAGCGCCGAGGTCTCTGGAAACACCATATATTTT	CASAEVSGNTIYF
TRBV19	NA	14	TRBJ2-4	TRBD1	TGTGCCAGCGACACAGGGGGAGCCAAAAACATTCAGTACTTC	CASDTGGAKNIQYF
TRBV11-2	NA	14	TRBJ2-3	NA	TGTGCCAGCAGCTTGACGGGTGGAGTCGATACGCAGTATTTT	CASSLTGGVDTQYF
TRBV28	NA	12	TRBJ1-2	NA	TGTGCCAGCAGTAAAGGGGGTCAAGGCTACACCTTC	CASSKGGQGYTF
TRBV6-2/TRBV6-3	NA	15	TRBJ2-1	TRBD1	TGTGCCAGCAGTGCCGGGACAGGGGAGTTAAATGAGCAGTTCTTC	CASSAGTGELNEQFF
TRBV3-1/TRBV3-2	NA	14	TRBJ2-7	TRBD2	TGTGCCAGCAGCCTTGGACTAGCTGAGCACGAGCAGTACTTC	CASSLGLAEHEQYF
TRBV7-2	NA	14	TRBJ1-1	NA	TGTGCCAGCAGCTTCCGGGGGACGAACACTGAAGCTTTCTTT	CASSFRGTNTEAFF
TRBV5-1	NA	12	TRBJ2-1	NA	TGCGCCAGCAGAGGGAACGGGGATGAGCAGTTCTTC	CASRGNGDEQFF
TRBV5-4	NA	19	TRBJ2-2	TRBD1	TGTGCCAGCAGCTTGGGACAGGGGGCTCTATTCGTTTTCGCCGGGGAGCTGTTTTTT	CASSLGQGALFVFAGELFF
TRBV19	NA	13	TRBJ1-5	NA	TGTGCCAGTAGTCCATCAAGAGACCAGCCCCAGCATTTT	CASSPSRDQPQHF
TRBV6-4	NA	15	TRBJ1-6	NA	TGTGCCAGCAATGACTCTTGGGTTGCGGATTCACCCCTCCACTTT	CASNDSWVADSPLHF
TRBV28	once	14	TRBJ1-3	TRBD1	TGTGCCAGCAGTTTAGTGAACAGGGGCGACACCATATATTTT	CASSLVNRGDTIYF
TRBV5-1	NA	13	TRBJ2-4	NA	TGCGCCAGCAGCGAAGGGGGCAAAAACATTCAGTACTTC	CASSEGGKNIQYF
TRBV27	NA	15	TRBJ2-1	TRBD2	TGTGCCAGCAGTTCCTCTAGCGGGACCTACAATGAGCAGTTCTTC	CASSSSSGTYNEQFF
TRBV5-6	NA	16	TRBJ2-6	NA	TGTGCCAGCAGCTTGCAGGGTAACTCTGGGGCCAACGTCCTGACTTTC	CASSLQGNSGANVLTF
TRBV30	NA	14	TRBJ2-2	TRBD1	TGTGCCTGGAGGGGTCTGACAGGGCCCGGGGAGCTGTTTTTT	CAWRGLTGPGELFF
TRBV7-7	NA	15	TRBJ2-1	NA	TGTGCTAGCAGCTTCGGGCAGGTCCAATACAATGAGCAGTTCTTC	CASSFGQVQYNEQFF
TRBV29-1	NA	13	TRBJ1-5	NA	TGCAGCGTGGGGACGGATAGCAATCAGCCCCAGCATTTT	CSVGTDSNQPQHF
TRBV27	NA	17	TRBJ2-3	NA	TGTGCCAGCTCTGCGAAGGGGGTCCGGACCACCACAGATACGCAGTATTTT	CASSAKGVRTTTDTQYF
TRBV6-1	NA	16	TRBJ1-5	TRBD1	TGTGCCAGCAGTGAGTTCCAGGGGGGTCGCAATCAGCCCCAGCATTTT	CASSEFQGGRNQPQHF
TRBV5-4	NA	11	TRBJ2-1	NA	TGTGCCAGCAACAGTGACAATGAGCAGTTCTTC	CASNSDNEQFF
TRBV9	NA	15	TRBJ1-3	TRBD1	TGTGCCAGCAGCACACAGGGGAGTCCTGGAAACACCATATATTTT	CASSTQGSPGNTIYF
TRBV9	NA	14	TRBJ2-7	NA	TGTGCCAGCAGCGTAGCCCCAGTCCCTAGGGAGCAGTACTTC	CASSVAPVPREQYF
TRBV30	once	18	TRBJ1-2	NA	TGTGCCTGGAGTACACGGGAGGGCCGGAGGGGGTCTTATTTGGGCTACACCTTC	CAWSTREGRRGSYLGYTF
TRBV7-3	NA	13	TRBJ2-1	NA	TGTGCCAGCAGCTTAGGCTCCAACAATGAGCAGTTCTTC	CASSLGSNNEQFF
TRBV6-5	NA	16	TRBJ2-2	TRBD2	TGTGCCAGCAGTTACTCCCTAGCGGGGTACACCGGGGAGCTGTTTTTT	CASSYSLAGYTGELFF
TRBV28	once	11	TRBJ1-2	NA	TGTGCCAGCAGTTTGCAGGGAGGCTACACCTTC	CASSLQGGYTF
TRBV5-8	NA	18	TRBJ2-6	NA	TGTGCCAGCAGCTTGATCGGCAGAGCTTCCTCTGGGGCCAACGTCCTGACTTTC	CASSLIGRASSGANVLTF
TRBV5-1	once	14	TRBJ2-3	NA	TGCGCCAGCAGCATAAGGACACTCACAGATACGCAGTATTTT	CASSIRTLTDTQYF
TRBV19	NA	16	TRBJ1-5	NA	TGTGCCAGTAGCGGCAGGGGAGTGGCTAGCAATCAGCCCCAGCATTTT	CASSGRGVASNQPQHF
TRBV28	NA	15	TRBJ1-2	NA	TGTGCCAGCACTGAACCCGGGCTCAAGACCTATGGCTACACCTTC	CASTEPGLKTYGYTF
TRBV7-2	NA	13	TRBJ2-7	NA	TGTGCCAGCAGCTCCAACTTTGGCTACGAGCAGTACTTC	CASSSNFGYEQYF
TRBV18	NA	17	TRBJ1-2	TRBD1	TGTGCCAGCTCACCACCTTTGAGGGGGCTAGCTGGGAATGGCTACACCTTC	CASSPPLRGLAGNGYTF
TRBV28	NA	17	TRBJ2-3	TRBD2	TGTGCCAGCAGTCTCGCCGGACTAGCGGGAATAACAGATACGCAGTATTTT	CASSLAGLAGITDTQYF
TRBV27	NA	14	TRBJ1-2	NA	TGTGCCAGCAGTTTATCGAGACAGGATTATGGCTACACCTTC	CASSLSRQDYGYTF
TRBV10-3	NA	16	TRBJ1-5	NA	TGTGCCATCCCGACTCGCACAGGCCTCGAAGATCAGCCCCAGCATTTT	CAIPTRTGLEDQPQHF
TRBV24-1	NA	15	TRBJ1-5	NA	TGTGCCACCAGTGCAGGGGACCGACGTGATCAGCCCCAGCATTTT	CATSAGDRRDQPQHF
TRBV7-2	once	15	TRBJ2-1	TRBD2	TGTGCCAGCAGCGTTGCGGGAGCTGCCCCCTATGAGCAGTTCTTC	CASSVAGAAPYEQFF
TRBV29-1	few	11	TRBJ2-7	NA	TGCAGCGTTGAAGATCGGGGGTCGCGGTACTTC	CSVEDRGSRYF
TRBV24-1	NA	17	TRBJ2-2	NA	TGTGCCACCAGTGACTCCTTGGGGGCTTATAACACCGGGGAGCTGTTTTTT	CATSDSLGAYNTGELFF
TRBV4-3	NA	15	TRBJ1-5	TRBD1	TGCGCCAGCAGCCAAGATGGCAGGGGGTATCAGCCCCAGCATTTT	CASSQDGRGYQPQHF
TRBV28	once	14	TRBJ2-1	NA	TGTGCCAGCAGTTTATTCAGCTCCTACAATGAGCAGTTCTTC	CASSLFSSYNEQFF
TRBV3-1/TRBV3-2	NA	13	TRBJ2-7	TRBD1	TGTGCCAGCAGTCAAGACCGGGACAGGGACTGCCTCTTC	CASSQDRDRDCLF
TRBV5-1	NA	15	TRBJ1-6	NA	TGCGCCAGCAGCCTCGACGGACTACGGAATTCACCCCTCCACTTT	CASSLDGLRNSPLHF
TRBV7-2	NA	15	TRBJ1-3	TRBD1	TGTGCCAGCAGCTTAATGGGACAGGCTCGGGACACCATATATTTT	CASSLMGQARDTIYF
TRBV6-5	NA	13	TRBJ1-4	NA	TGTGCCAGCAGTTTCGGAGGTACTGAAAAACTGTTTTTT	CASSFGGTEKLFF
TRBV27	NA	12	TRBJ2-7	NA	TGTGCCGACCTGGGGTTATCCTACGAGCAGTACTTC	CADLGLSYEQYF
TRBV30	NA	12	TRBJ1-2	NA	TGTGCCTGGGTGATAGGGAAATATGGCTACACCTTC	CAWVIGKYGYTF
TRBV18	NA	12	TRBJ2-7	NA	TGTGCCAGCTCACCAGGCAAATCAGAGCAGTACTTC	CASSPGKSEQYF
TRBV5-1	NA	16	TRBJ2-7	TRBD1	TGCGCCAGCAGCTTGGGCGGTTCGGGACAGGGGAACGAGCAGTACTTC	CASSLGGSGQGNEQYF
TRBV3-1/TRBV3-2	NA	18	TRBJ1-4	NA	TGTGCCAGCAGCCAAGATCAACCCAGCGGGGGCTTGGATGAAAAACTGTTTTTT	CASSQDQPSGGLDEKLFF